This T cell receptor (beta chain) was retrieved from a study of cytomegalovirus exposure and HLA in healthy donors. Study outcomes and limitations: First-cohort TCR clusters were later found to tend to co-occur in the 120 or so validation repertoires. Rarity marked most TCR sequences, yet some public TCRs occurred in many donors.

On this clone itself: Its antigen is not identified.

Libraries were prepared by immunoSEQ multiplex PCR; TCRdb keeps only in-frame clonotypes and omits some of them. This sample has a few hundred thousand clones, with over 80% found just once. Trimming left V 2 bases short and J 5 bases short, with 9 bases between. The CDR3 sequence is 13 residues long. CDR1 MGHRA and CDR2 YSYEKL come from the germline V gene. The donors were in the approximately 130-subject validation cohort; that cohort was separate from the roughly 680-subject first cohort. Sequenced sample: PBMCs. The gene calls are TRBV4-1 and TRBJ2-5, with D perhaps TRBD1 (6 bases). This clonotype originated in a woman aged 30 to 39 in good health and CMV-seropositive. CDR3 sequence reads: CASSQQGMETQYF. CDR3 nucleotide sequence: TGCGCCAGCAGCCAACAGGGGATGGAGACCCAGTACTTC.